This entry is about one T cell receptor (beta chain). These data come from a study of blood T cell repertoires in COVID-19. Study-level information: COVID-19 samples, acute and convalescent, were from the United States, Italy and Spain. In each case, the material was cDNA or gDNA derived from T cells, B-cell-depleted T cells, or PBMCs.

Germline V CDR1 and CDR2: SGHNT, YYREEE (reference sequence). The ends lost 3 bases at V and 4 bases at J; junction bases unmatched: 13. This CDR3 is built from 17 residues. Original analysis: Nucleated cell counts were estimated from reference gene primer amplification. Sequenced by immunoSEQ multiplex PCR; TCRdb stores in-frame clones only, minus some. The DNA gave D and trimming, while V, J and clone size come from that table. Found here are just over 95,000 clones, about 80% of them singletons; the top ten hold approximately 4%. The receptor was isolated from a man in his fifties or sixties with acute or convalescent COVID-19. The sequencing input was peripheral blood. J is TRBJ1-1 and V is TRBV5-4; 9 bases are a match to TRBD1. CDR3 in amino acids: CASSSPQGAGLRTEAFF. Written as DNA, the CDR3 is TGTGCCAGCAGCTCACCACAGGGGGCGGGTTTGCGCACTGAAGCTTTCTTT.